This T cell receptor (beta chain) emerged from a study of human T cells and chemical hapten exposure. Notes on the study in general: Expanded TCR sets contained significantly more large CDR3 similarity clusters than controls.

TCRdb re-called the RACE reads with MiXCR, one entry per CDR3 protein. The sample comprises 350,000 to 450,000 distinct CDR3 sequences, roughly 5.3% of which are singletons, and around 2.6% rests with the top ten. This clonotype was found a few times. Antigen: not known. Time point indicated: pre-sensitization, week 0. The treatment is: therapeutic diphenylcyclopropenone sensitization with weekly scalp DPC. Prior to each patch test being applied, blood was drawn. Here the sequenced sample was whole blood, taken in connection with sensitization to the hapten diphenylcyclopropenone (DPC). This sequence originates from a woman aged 50 to 60 with alopecia areata. Some clones in this sample may be carry-over from other donors' samples.

DNA of the CDR3: TGTGCCAGCCTACAAGACATAGCTAGCAATCAGCCCCAGCATTTT. Translating gives CASLQDIASNQPQHF. This chain links TRBV2 with TRBJ1-5, with D unresolved. This CDR3 spans 15 amino acids. V lost 8 bases and J lost 0, with 14 bases in between. CDR1 is SNHLY, CDR2 FYNNEI, per germline.